The clone carrying this TCR beta chain was found a few times. Some clones are missing from TCRdb's copy, which holds only in-frame ones; the method was immunoSEQ multiplex PCR. This sample has some 120,000 clones, with less than 95% found just once. This entry belongs to a study of control samples from healthy donors and cancer patients. CDR3 length: 16 residues. The V gene's germline CDR1 is SGHRS and CDR2 YFSETQ. The V segment lost 4 bases and the J segment 2 bases; nucleotides outside the gene matches: 9. The chain recombines TRBV5-1 with TRBJ2-5, with 9 positions matching TRBD2. Sequencing input: blood. This sequence was found in a man younger than 30 in good health. CDR3 bases: TGCGCCAGCAGCCCACTCCCCAGCGGGGGGCAAGAGACCCAGTACTTC. This encodes CASSPLPSGGQETQYF.